The rows below give T cell receptor beta chains drawn from one sample of a study of early T cells in non-severe SARS-CoV-2 infection. TCRdb called the 5' RACE reads again in MiXCR, with one record for every CDR3 protein. In the table there are approximately 79,000 distinct CDR3 sequences, 13% of which are singletons. Source material: whole blood. The receptor set was obtained from an adult who was a healthcare worker with PCR-confirmed SARS-CoV-2 infection or an uninfected control (not recorded which). Each CDR3 is given with its conserved first and last residue. The D gene is left open where the match is weak. The size of a clone is reported for some rows only, either as once, few or many, or as a class for expanded clones.

V gene,J gene,clone size,D gene,CDR3 DNA,CDR3 protein
TRBV3-1,TRBJ2-3,NA,TRBD2,TGTGCCAGCAGCCGCCGGACTAGCGGAGATACGCAGTATTTT,CASSRRTSGDTQYF
TRBV28,TRBJ2-7,NA,NA,TGTGCCAGCAGGACCGTCCACGAGCAGTACTTC,CASRTVHEQYF
TRBV7-6,TRBJ1-6,NA,NA,TGTGCCAGCAGCCTGCGTAACGAATCACCCCTCCACTTT,CASSLRNESPLHF
TRBV12-5,TRBJ1-1,few,NA,TGTGCTAGTGGTTTGGGACGTCGGGAGAACACTGAAGCTTTCTTT,CASGLGRRENTEAFF
TRBV15,TRBJ2-1,NA,NA,TGTGCCACCAGCAGAGATTTTAGACAGAACAATGAGCAGTTCTTC,CATSRDFRQNNEQFF
TRBV9,TRBJ1-4,few,TRBD1,TGTGCCAGCAGCGTACAACAGGGGGCTAATGAAAAACTGTTTTTT,CASSVQQGANEKLFF
TRBV2,TRBJ2-1,few,TRBD1,TGTGCCAGCAGTGAAGTATGGGACAGGGGGGCCCATGAGCAGTTCTTC,CASSEVWDRGAHEQFF
TRBV6-1,TRBJ2-3,NA,TRBD1,TGTGCCAGCGCAAGGACAGGGATCGCAGATACGCAGTATTTT,CASARTGIADTQYF
TRBV7-9,TRBJ1-4,few,NA,TGTGCCACCCGGTGGGGGTTGGGAAAACTGTTTTTT,CATRWGLGKLFF
TRBV12-3/TRBV12-4,TRBJ1-2,few,NA,TGTGCCAGCAGCCCAATCAGGGAATACTATGGCTACACCTTC,CASSPIREYYGYTF
TRBV20-1,TRBJ1-1,NA,TRBD1,TGCAGTGCTATCCGGGACAGGGGAGGTGAAGCTTTCTTT,CSAIRDRGGEAFF
TRBV10-2,TRBJ2-7,many,TRBD2,TGCGCCAGCAGTGAATGGACTAGCGTAAACGAGCAGTACTTC,CASSEWTSVNEQYF
TRBV28,TRBJ2-6,NA,TRBD1,TGTGCCAGCACTCCAGGGGGCTCCTTCTCTGGGGCCAACGTCCTGACTTTC,CASTPGGSFSGANVLTF
TRBV6-1,TRBJ1-1,many,TRBD1,TGTGCCAGCAGCCTTCAGGGGGAATCTGAAGCTTTCTTT,CASSLQGESEAFF
TRBV15,TRBJ2-3,many,NA,TGTGCCACCAGCAGTTATGGTTCGGCTAGCACAGATACGCAGTATTTT,CATSSYGSASTDTQYF
TRBV20-1,TRBJ2-7,many,TRBD2,TGCAGTGCTAGGGGCTCCGGGACTAAAGATTTCTACGAGCAGTACTTC,CSARGSGTKDFYEQYF
TRBV7-2,TRBJ2-3,many,TRBD2,TGTGCCAGCAGGGGTATGACTAGCGGGGACACAGATACGCAGTATTTT,CASRGMTSGDTDTQYF
TRBV10-2,TRBJ2-1,many,NA,TGCGCCAGCAGTGGGGGTGGACAGAATGATGTGCAGTTCTTC,CASSGGGQNDVQFF
TRBV20-1,TRBJ2-5,many,TRBD2,TGCAGTGCTAGAGGGACTAGCGGGCCGGGGACCCAGTACTTC,CSARGTSGPGTQYF
TRBV11-2,TRBJ2-1,many,NA,TGTGCCAGCAGCTTCGTTATAGGGAGTAAGCTGGACAATGAGCAGTTCTTC,CASSFVIGSKLDNEQFF
TRBV27,TRBJ1-1,few,NA,TGTGCCAGCAATAATTTAAGTCCTTCGACGGCTGAAGCTTTCTTT,CASNNLSPSTAEAFF
TRBV6-6,TRBJ2-3,few,NA,TGTGCCAGCAGTTCAACACCCCGGGGAACAGATACGCAGTATTTT,CASSSTPRGTDTQYF
TRBV6-2/TRBV6-3,TRBJ2-1,NA,TRBD2,TGTGCCAGCAGTTACGGGCTAGCGGGGCACATGCGCAATGAGCAGTTCTTC,CASSYGLAGHMRNEQFF
TRBV7-9,TRBJ2-3,many,NA,TGTGCCAGCAGCTTAGCACCGTGGGTTGAAGCCAGCACAGATACGCAGTATTTT,CASSLAPWVEASTDTQYF
TRBV6-6,TRBJ1-5,many,NA,TGTGCCAGCAGTTCCCGAGATGTTGGACCGAGCAATCAGCCCCAGCATTTT,CASSSRDVGPSNQPQHF
TRBV20-1,TRBJ2-5,NA,NA,TGCAGTGCTGCCTCACTAGGACAGTTCCAAGAGACCCAGTACTTC,CSAASLGQFQETQYF
TRBV7-2,TRBJ2-1,many,NA,TGTGCCAGCAGCTATAAAAGAACAGGACACAATGAGCAGTTCTTC,CASSYKRTGHNEQFF
TRBV19,TRBJ1-2,NA,NA,TGTGCCAGTAACCAAGGACCGCGCTATGGCTACACCTTC,CASNQGPRYGYTF
TRBV18,TRBJ1-1,many,NA,TGTGCCAGCTCACCACGCCGGTTAGAGAACACTGAAGCTTTCTTT,CASSPRRLENTEAFF
TRBV9,TRBJ1-2,many,NA,TGTGCCAGCAGCTTCAGATTGGGGGCCCCTACTTATGGCTACACCTTC,CASSFRLGAPTYGYTF
TRBV9,TRBJ1-2,many,NA,TGTGCCAGCAGCCCTTCTGGAGGGGCCACCCACTATGGCTACACCTTC,CASSPSGGATHYGYTF
TRBV10-1,TRBJ2-3,many,NA,TGCGCCAGCAGTGAAGGGGGCACAGATACGCAGTATTTT,CASSEGGTDTQYF
TRBV6-5,TRBJ1-1,few,NA,TGTGCCAGCCACAAGTCGAACACTGAAGCTTTCTTT,CASHKSNTEAFF
TRBV13,TRBJ1-2,many,TRBD1,TGTGCCAGCAGCTTGGACAGGGCGGAAAACTATGGCTACACCTTC,CASSLDRAENYGYTF
TRBV4-2,TRBJ2-7,many,NA,TGTGCCAGCAGCCAAGCCGAAGGACAGTACTACGAGCAGTACTTC,CASSQAEGQYYEQYF
TRBV7-6,TRBJ1-4,many,NA,TGTGCCAGCAGCGGGCCGGGGATCGAAAAACTGTTTTTT,CASSGPGIEKLFF
TRBV18,TRBJ1-1,NA,TRBD1,TGTGCCAGCTCACCAAGGGACAGTTTGAACACTGAAGCTTTCTTT,CASSPRDSLNTEAFF
TRBV10-3,TRBJ2-7,NA,NA,TGTGCCATCAGTGAGAGTTCAGTCTACGAGCAGTACTTC,CAISESSVYEQYF
TRBV6-6,TRBJ2-5,many,TRBD2,TGTGCCAGCAGTTACGGATCAGCGGGAGGGGAGACCCAGTACTTC,CASSYGSAGGETQYF
TRBV28,TRBJ1-2,NA,TRBD1,TGTGCCAGCAACGGTGGACAGGGAAGTTATGGCTACACCTTC,CASNGGQGSYGYTF
TRBV28,TRBJ1-5,NA,NA,TGTGCCAGCAGTTTAACGGATCGGCCCCAGCATTTT,CASSLTDRPQHF
TRBV28,TRBJ2-7,NA,TRBD1,TGTGCCAGCAGTGGGACAGTTTACGAGCAGTACTTC,CASSGTVYEQYF
TRBV5-1,TRBJ2-6,few,NA,TGCGCCAGCAGCCCCGGACCCCGTTACTACGGGGCCAACGTCCTGACTTTC,CASSPGPRYYGANVLTF
TRBV7-9,TRBJ1-5,many,NA,TGTGCCAGCAGCCCCTCACTCAATCAGCCCCAGCATTTT,CASSPSLNQPQHF
TRBV7-9,TRBJ2-5,few,TRBD2,TGTGCCAGCAGCTTAGTACTAGCGTTACAAGAGACCCAGTACTTC,CASSLVLALQETQYF
TRBV28,TRBJ2-5,NA,TRBD2,TGTGCCAGCAGTTCAGTTCCGGGACTAGGAGAAGAGACCCAGTACTTC,CASSSVPGLGEETQYF
TRBV30,TRBJ2-1,NA,NA,TGTGCCTGGAGTCTCCTAGACAGCTACAATGAGCAGTTCTTC,CAWSLLDSYNEQFF
TRBV2,TRBJ2-7,NA,NA,TGTGCCAGCAGGAGAGGCCGTCTGTGGGAGCAGTACTTC,CASRRGRLWEQYF
TRBV19,TRBJ2-3,many,NA,TGTGCCACTAGCCCGGGAGCGGCAGATACGCAGTATTTT,CATSPGAADTQYF
TRBV25-1,TRBJ1-3,many,TRBD1,TGTGCCAGCAGTGAAATAGACAGGGCTGGAAACACCATATATTTT,CASSEIDRAGNTIYF
TRBV7-9,TRBJ2-3,many,TRBD2,TGTGCCAGCAGCTCACTAAGCGGGGGACGCAAGTATACGCAGTATTTT,CASSSLSGGRKYTQYF
TRBV9,TRBJ2-2,many,TRBD1,TGTGCCAGCAGCGAATCGGGACAGGCCTTCACCGGGGAGCTGTTTTTT,CASSESGQAFTGELFF
TRBV9,TRBJ2-1,NA,NA,TGTGCCAGCAGCTCCGCAGGGCATGAGCAGTTCTTC,CASSSAGHEQFF
TRBV12-3/TRBV12-4,TRBJ1-5,few,NA,TGTGCCAGCAGTTTAAGCAGGCTTAGCAATCAGCCCCAGCATTTT,CASSLSRLSNQPQHF
TRBV29-1,TRBJ2-1,many,TRBD1,TGCAGCGTTGACCGGGACAGCTCCTACAATGAGCAGTTCTTC,CSVDRDSSYNEQFF
TRBV20-1,TRBJ2-5,NA,NA,TGCAGTGCTAGTAGGCTGGTAGAGACCCTGTACTTC,CSASRLVETLYF
TRBV6-5,TRBJ1-1,NA,TRBD1,TGTGCCAGCAGTTACAGAGCAGGGGGCGAACGGCTGGTGAAGAACACTGAAGCTTTCTTT,CASSYRAGGERLVKNTEAFF
TRBV20-1,TRBJ2-5,many,NA,TGCAGTGCAATCCGGGGCTTACAAGAGACCCAGTACTTC,CSAIRGLQETQYF